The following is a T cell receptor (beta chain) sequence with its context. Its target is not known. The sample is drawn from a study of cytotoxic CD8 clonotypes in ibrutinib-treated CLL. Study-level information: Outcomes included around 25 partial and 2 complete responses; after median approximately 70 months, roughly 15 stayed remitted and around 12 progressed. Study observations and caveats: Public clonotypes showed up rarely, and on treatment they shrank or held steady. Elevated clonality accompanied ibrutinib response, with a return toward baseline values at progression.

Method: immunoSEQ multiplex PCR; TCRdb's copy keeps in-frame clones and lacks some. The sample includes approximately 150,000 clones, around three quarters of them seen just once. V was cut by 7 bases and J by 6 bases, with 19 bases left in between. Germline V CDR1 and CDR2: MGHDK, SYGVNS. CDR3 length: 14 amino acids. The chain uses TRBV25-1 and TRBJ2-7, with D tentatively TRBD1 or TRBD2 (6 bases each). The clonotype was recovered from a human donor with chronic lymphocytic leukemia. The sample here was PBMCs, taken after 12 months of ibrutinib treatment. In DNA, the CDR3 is TGTGCCAGCACTCCATTTTGGGGGGCGGGCGAGCAGTACTTC. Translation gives CASTPFWGAGEQYF.